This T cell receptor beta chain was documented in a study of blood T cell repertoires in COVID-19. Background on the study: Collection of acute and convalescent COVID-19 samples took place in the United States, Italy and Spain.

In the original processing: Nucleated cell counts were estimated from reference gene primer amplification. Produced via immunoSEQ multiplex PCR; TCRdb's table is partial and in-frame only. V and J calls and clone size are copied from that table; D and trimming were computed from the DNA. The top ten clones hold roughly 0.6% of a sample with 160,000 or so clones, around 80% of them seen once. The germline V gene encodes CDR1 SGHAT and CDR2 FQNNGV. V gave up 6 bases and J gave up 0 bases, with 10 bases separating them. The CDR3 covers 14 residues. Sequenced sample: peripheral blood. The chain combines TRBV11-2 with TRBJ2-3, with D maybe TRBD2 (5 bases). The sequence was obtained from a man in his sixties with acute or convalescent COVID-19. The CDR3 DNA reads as TGTGCCAGCAGGGACTCGACTAGCACAGATACGCAGTATTTT. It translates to CASRDSTSTDTQYF.